Listed here are 3 T cell receptor beta chains from one sample, sequenced in a study of blood T cell repertoires in COVID-19 (dated by TCRdb to 2019 to 2021). Library construction relied on the immunoSEQ multiplex PCR assay. TCRdb obtained this table from immuneACCESS and retained in-frame rearrangements with V and J assigned. These tables miss some clones; where compared with another copy, unresolved V genes account for less than half of the shortfall, and the remainder is unexplained. For this sample the table gives about 140,000 clones, of which approximately 80% were detected only once. The ten top clones hold 5% to 7.5% of the sample. Sequences were obtained from peripheral blood. Receptors were obtained from a human donor in a cohort sampled during active COVID-19.

V gene TRBV7-2 combines with J gene TRBJ1-2, with a possible D match to TRBD1 (6 bases). The germline V gene encodes CDR1 SGHTA and CDR2 FQGNSA. The CDR3 covers 14 residues. V gave up 2 bases and J gave up 6 bases, with 13 bases separating them. The CDR3 loop is CASSLNRDKHGYTF. The DNA for the CDR3 is TGTGCCAGCAGCTTAAACAGGGATAAGCATGGCTACACCTTC.

The gene calls are TRBV7-8 and TRBJ2-6; no definite D call. V lost 3 bases, J lost 0 bases, and 6 bases lay in between. The CDR3 is 15 residues long. The germline gives CDR1 SGHVS, CDR2 FQNEAQ. The CDR3 nucleotides are TGTGCCAGCAGCTTCTCGGGCTCTGGGGCCAACGTCCTGACTTTC. It is translated as CASSFSGSGANVLTF. The whole variable domain, filled in from reference TRBV7-8 and TRBJ2-6, reads GAGVSQSPRYKVAKRGQDVALRCDPISGHVSLFWYQQALGQGPEFLTYFQNEAQLDKSGLPSDRFFAERPEGSVSTLKIQRTQQEDSAVYLCASSFSGSGANVLTFGAGSRLTVL.

The chain uses TRBV6-2 or TRBV6-3 and TRBJ2-2; 8 bases are shared with TRBD1. This CDR3 has 16 residues. CDR1 is MNHEY, CDR2 SVGEGT, per germline. The trim removed 0 bases at V and 4 bases at J, leaving 4 bases unmatched. The CDR3 nucleotides read TGTGCCAGCAGTTACTCCCCAGGGGGCTCCACCGGGGAGCTGTTTTTT. It specifies CASSYSPGGSTGELFF.